This T cell receptor (beta chain) stems from a study of metastatic and nonmetastatic thyroid tumors. Overall study context: Comparative analysis of repertoires was undertaken across blood and tumor or nodule tissue obtained from malignant and benign thyroid patients. Study findings and constraints: The study reportedly found significantly higher TCR beta diversity in malignant thyroid tumors than benign nodules, in blood and tumor.

Germline assignment: CDR1 GTSNPN and CDR2 SVGIG (reference sequence). This CDR3 has 13 residues. V dropped 0 bases and J dropped 6 bases, with 11 bases sitting between them. With respect to this clone: Its antigen is not identified.

Patients had received no treatment of any kind before thyroid surgery. Under the authors' procedure: Differences in CDR3 between clinicopathological groups were drawn on to build a classifier intended to discriminate distant-metastatic papillary thyroid cancer patients. TCRdb re-called the PCR reads via MiXCR. TCRdb assigned the V and J calls; the authors' analysis was not used. This sample has under 100,000 clones; around 7.8% occur once, and the top ten carry roughly 10%. Sequenced: blood. The chain uses TRBV30 and TRBJ1-1; TRBD1 is a possible D gene (6 bases). This sequence was found in a female donor with papillary thyroid cancer or a benign thyroid nodule (not recorded which). Some clones in this sample may be carry-over from other donors' samples. CDR3 in amino acids: CAWSVQGIPEAFF. Written as DNA, the CDR3 is TGTGCCTGGAGTGTGCAGGGGATACCTGAAGCTTTCTTT.